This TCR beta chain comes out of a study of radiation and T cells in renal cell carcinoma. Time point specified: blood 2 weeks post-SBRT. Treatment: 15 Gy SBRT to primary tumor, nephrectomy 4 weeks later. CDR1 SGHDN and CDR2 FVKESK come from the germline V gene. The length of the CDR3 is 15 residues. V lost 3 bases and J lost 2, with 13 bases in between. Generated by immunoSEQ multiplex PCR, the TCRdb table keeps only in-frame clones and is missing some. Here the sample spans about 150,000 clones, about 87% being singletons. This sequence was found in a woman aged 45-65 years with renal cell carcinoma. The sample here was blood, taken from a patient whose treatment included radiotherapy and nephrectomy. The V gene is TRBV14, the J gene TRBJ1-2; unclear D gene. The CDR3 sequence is CASSQNSQPNYGYTF. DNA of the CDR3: TGTGCCAGCAGCCAGAACAGTCAACCAAACTATGGCTACACCTTC.